The source of this T cell receptor beta chain is a study of cytomegalovirus exposure and HLA in healthy donors. Study outcomes and limitations: Later analysis demonstrated an association between a missense DCLRE1C variant and TCR beta V- and J-gene trimming. Relative to equally common others, HLA-associated TCR beta chains showed greater clonal expansion in a later analysis.

The junction had 3 bases not matched to a gene; V was cut back by 3 bases and J by 1 base. This CDR3 spans 15 amino acids. Germline V gives CDR1 MDHEN, CDR2 SYDVKM. For this clone: Its specificity is unknown.

13 Jbeta primers and 60 Vbeta primers were used for the PCR. Method: immunoSEQ multiplex PCR; TCRdb's copy keeps in-frame clones and lacks some. The table includes under 150,000 clones, about 80% detected once. This receptor was taken from a woman aged 40 to 50 in good health and CMV-seronegative. The source material was PBMCs. The chain combines TRBV28 with TRBJ2-5, with 9 bases lining up with TRBD2. CDR3 sequence: CASSLGGRAQETQYF. CDR3 sequence (DNA): TGTGCCAGCAGTTTGGGCGGGAGGGCCCAAGAGACCCAGTACTTC.